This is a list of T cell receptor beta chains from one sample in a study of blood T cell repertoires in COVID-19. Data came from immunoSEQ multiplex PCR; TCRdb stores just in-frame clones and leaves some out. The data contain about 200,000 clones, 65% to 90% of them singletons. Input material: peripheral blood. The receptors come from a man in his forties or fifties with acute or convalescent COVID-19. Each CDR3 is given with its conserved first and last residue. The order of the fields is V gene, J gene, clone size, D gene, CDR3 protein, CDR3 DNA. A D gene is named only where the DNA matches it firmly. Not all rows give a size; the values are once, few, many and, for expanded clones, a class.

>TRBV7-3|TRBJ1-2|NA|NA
CASSPPGLKIDGYTF
TGTGCCAGCAGCCCTCCGGGACTAAAGATTGATGGCTACACCTTC
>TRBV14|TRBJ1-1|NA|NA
CASSQGQNTEAFF
TGTGCCAGCAGCCAAGGACAGAACACTGAAGCTTTCTTT
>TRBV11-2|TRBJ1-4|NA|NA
CASSLDWSREKLFF
TGTGCCAGCAGCTTAGACTGGTCACGGGAAAAACTGTTTTTT
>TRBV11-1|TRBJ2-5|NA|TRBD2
CASSSARGTSVGTQYF
TGTGCCAGCAGCTCGGCCCGTGGGACTAGCGTGGGGACCCAGTACTTC
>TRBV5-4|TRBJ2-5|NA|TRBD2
CASSQIAGGLGETQYF
TGTGCCAGCAGCCAGATAGCGGGGGGCCTCGGAGAGACCCAGTACTTC
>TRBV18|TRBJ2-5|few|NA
CASSPGGFRDQETQYF
TGTGCCAGCTCACCAGGGGGGTTCAGAGACCAAGAGACCCAGTACTTC
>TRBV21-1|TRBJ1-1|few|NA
CASSKGKTAEAFF
TGTGCCAGCAGCAAAGGGAAGACAGCTGAAGCTTTCTTT
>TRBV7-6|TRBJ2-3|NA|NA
CASRSSLWDTQYF
TGTGCCAGCAGATCGTCCCTATGGGATACGCAGTATTTT
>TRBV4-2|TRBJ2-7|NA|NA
CASSQDLGGTTYEQYF
TGTGCCAGCAGCCAAGATCTGGGGGGAACCACCTACGAGCAGTACTTC
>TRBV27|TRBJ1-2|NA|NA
CASAPRAASNYGYTF
TGTGCCAGCGCACCCAGGGCGGCGTCTAACTATGGCTACACCTTC
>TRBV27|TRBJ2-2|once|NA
CASGGDWELFF
TGTGCCAGCGGCGGGGACTGGGAGCTGTTTTTT
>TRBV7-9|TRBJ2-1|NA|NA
CASSLDTLDEQFF
TGTGCCAGCAGCTTGGACACCCTGGATGAGCAGTTCTTC
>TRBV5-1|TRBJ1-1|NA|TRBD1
CASSIQGMNTEAFF
TGCGCCAGCAGCATACAGGGGATGAACACTGAAGCTTTCTTT
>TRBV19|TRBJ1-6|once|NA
CASRSMTQGFSSPLHF
TGTGCCAGTAGGAGTATGACCCAGGGGTTTAGCTCACCCCTCCACTTT
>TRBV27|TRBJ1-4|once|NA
CASREIGVGNEKLFF
TGTGCCAGTCGCGAAATAGGGGTCGGTAATGAAAAACTGTTTTTT
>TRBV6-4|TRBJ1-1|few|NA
CASRAQGYGTEAFF
TGTGCCAGCAGAGCACAGGGTTATGGCACTGAAGCTTTCTTT
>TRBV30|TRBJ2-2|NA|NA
CAWSSGGSVRGTGELFF
TGTGCCTGGAGTAGTGGGGGCTCGGTTAGGGGCACCGGGGAGCTGTTTTTT
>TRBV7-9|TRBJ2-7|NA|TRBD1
CASSLVGTGVHEQYF
TGTGCCAGCAGCTTAGTGGGGACAGGGGTCCACGAGCAGTACTTC
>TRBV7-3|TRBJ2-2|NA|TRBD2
CASSLGTSGDLGELFF
TGTGCCAGCAGCTTAGGGACTAGCGGGGATCTCGGGGAGCTGTTTTTT
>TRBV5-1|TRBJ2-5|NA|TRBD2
CASSLGLAVQETQYF
TGCGCCAGCAGCTTGGGACTAGCGGTCCAAGAGACCCAGTACTTC
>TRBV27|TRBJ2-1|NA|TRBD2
CASRSLAGGNNEQFF
TGTGCCAGCAGATCCCTAGCGGGGGGTAACAATGAGCAGTTCTTC
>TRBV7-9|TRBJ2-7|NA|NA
CASSSRGQGTSEQYF
TGTGCCAGCAGCTCAAGGGGCCAGGGTACAAGCGAGCAGTACTTC
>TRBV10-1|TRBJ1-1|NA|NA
CASSDGNVLEAFF
TGCGCCAGCAGTGACGGGAATGTTCTTGAAGCTTTCTTT
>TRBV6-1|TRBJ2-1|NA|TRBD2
CASTKRGLGLNEQFF
TGTGCCAGCACGAAAAGGGGACTAGGGCTAAATGAGCAGTTCTTC
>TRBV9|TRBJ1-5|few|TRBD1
CASSVGVGGEQPQHF
TGTGCCAGCAGCGTAGGGGTAGGGGGCGAACAGCCCCAGCATTTT
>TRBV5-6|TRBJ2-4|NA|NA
CASSLTDLAKNIQYF
TGTGCCAGCAGCTTAACAGACCTAGCCAAAAACATTCAGTACTTC
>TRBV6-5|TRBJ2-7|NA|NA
CASRIRAGAIYEQYF
TGTGCCAGCAGAATACGGGCAGGGGCCATCTACGAGCAGTACTTC
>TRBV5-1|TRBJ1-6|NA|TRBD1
CASSLDRLNSPLHF
TGCGCCAGCAGCCTGGACAGGCTAAATTCACCCCTCCACTTT
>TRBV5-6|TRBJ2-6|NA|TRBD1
CASSQGQGNVLTF
TGTGCCAGCAGCCAGGGACAGGGCAACGTCCTGACTTTC
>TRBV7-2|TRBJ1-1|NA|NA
CASSFPAWAHTEAFF
TGTGCCAGCAGCTTTCCTGCCTGGGCCCACACTGAAGCTTTCTTT
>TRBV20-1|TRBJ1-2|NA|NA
CSVYPTGGYTF
TGCAGTGTTTACCCGACGGGTGGCTACACCTTC
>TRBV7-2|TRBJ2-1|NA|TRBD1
CASSPDRGSYNEQFF
TGTGCCAGCAGCCCAGACAGGGGCTCCTACAATGAGCAGTTCTTC
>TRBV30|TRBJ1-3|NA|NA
CAWTQGPGNTIYF
TGTGCCTGGACCCAGGGGCCTGGAAACACCATATATTTT
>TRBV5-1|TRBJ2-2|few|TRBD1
CASRTGDTGELFF
TGCGCCAGCAGGACAGGGGACACCGGGGAGCTGTTTTTT
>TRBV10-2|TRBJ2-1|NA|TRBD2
CASSEGTSGNNEQFF
TGCGCCAGCAGTGAGGGGACTAGCGGGAACAATGAGCAGTTCTTC
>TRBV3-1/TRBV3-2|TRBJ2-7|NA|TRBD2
CASSRSRGGYEQYF
TGTGCCAGCAGCCGTTCGCGGGGGGGCTACGAGCAGTACTTC
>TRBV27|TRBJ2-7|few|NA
CASRPRGTGTYEQYF
TGTGCCAGCAGACCCAGAGGTACAGGGACGTACGAGCAGTACTTC
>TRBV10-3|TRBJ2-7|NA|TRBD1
CAISPGQGAYEQYF
TGTGCCATCAGTCCGGGACAGGGGGCTTACGAGCAGTACTTC
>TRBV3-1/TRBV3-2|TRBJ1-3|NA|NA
CASSQDLFSGNTIYF
TGTGCCAGCAGCCAAGATTTATTCTCTGGAAACACCATATATTTT
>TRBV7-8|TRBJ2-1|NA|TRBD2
CASSPGGRGAYNEQFF
TGTGCCAGCAGCCCAGGAGGGCGGGGGGCTTACAATGAGCAGTTCTTC